These T cell receptor beta chains were read from a single sample in a study of T cells in Graves' hyperthyroidism and ophthalmopathy. One entry per CDR3 protein, called by TCRdb with MiXCR from the multiplex PCR reads. This repertoire shows about 400,000 distinct CDR3 sequences, 15% to 17% found once; its top ten account for 7.5% to 8%. The specimen sequenced was blood. These receptors were collected from a woman between 18 and 30 years old with Graves' hyperthyroidism. CDR3s include the opening cysteine and the closing phenylalanine or tryptophan. Fields, in order: V gene, CDR3 protein.

>TRBV20-1
CSAGGGFQPQHF
>TRBV30
CAWGGLAGARYNERFF
>TRBV3-1
CASSQSGGPREQYF
>TRBV6-2/TRBV6-3
CAISESISGGDTQYF
>TRBV12-3/TRBV12-4
CASGSRNSPLHF
>TRBV29-1
CSVKGMANEKLFF
>TRBV5-5
CASSLPSGAGYGYTF
>TRBV9
CASSASTPTDTQYF
>TRBV5-4
CASSLDLASSYNEQFF
>TRBV2
CASRPTTGTKNIQYF
>TRBV19
CASRGFSGEGGNIQYF
>TRBV20-1
CSAGPNGDEQFF
>TRBV28
CASSLRSRNYGYTF
>TRBV6-5
CASSYSWTTSYEQYF
>TRBV7-8
CASSSTGPLAKNIQYF
>TRBV12-3/TRBV12-4
CASSGRLAGGPRETQYF
>TRBV6-5
CASSYRDTRHGYTF
>TRBV15
CATSREVEAVNSPLHF
>TRBV5-8
CASSGRQGSLVNEQFF
>TRBV20-1
CSARLTGGFTEAFF
>TRBV2
CASSEKGSLGSLRYGYTF
>TRBV12-3/TRBV12-4
CASSLVSQETQYF